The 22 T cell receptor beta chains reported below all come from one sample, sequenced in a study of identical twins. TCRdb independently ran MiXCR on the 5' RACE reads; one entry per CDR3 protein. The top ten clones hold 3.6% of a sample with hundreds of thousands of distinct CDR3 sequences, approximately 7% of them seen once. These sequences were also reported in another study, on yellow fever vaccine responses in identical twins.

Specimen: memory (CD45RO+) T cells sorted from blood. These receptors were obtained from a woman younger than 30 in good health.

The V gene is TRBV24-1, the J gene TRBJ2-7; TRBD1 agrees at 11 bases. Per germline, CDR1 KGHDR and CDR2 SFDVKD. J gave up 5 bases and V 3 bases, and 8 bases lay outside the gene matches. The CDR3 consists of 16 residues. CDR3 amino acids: CATSDSRDRGYHEQYV. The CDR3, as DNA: TGTGCCACCAGTGATAGCCGGGACAGGGGGTACCACGAGCAGTACGTC.

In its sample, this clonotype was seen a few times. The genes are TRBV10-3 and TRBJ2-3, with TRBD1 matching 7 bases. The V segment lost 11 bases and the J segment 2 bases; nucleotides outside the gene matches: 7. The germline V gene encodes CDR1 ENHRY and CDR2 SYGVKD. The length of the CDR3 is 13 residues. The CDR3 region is CASQGRNTDTQYF. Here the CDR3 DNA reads TGTGCCTCACAGGGGCGTAACACAGATACGCAGTATTTT.

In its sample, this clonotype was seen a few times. In DNA form, the CDR3 reads TGCAGTGCTAGAGTTCGTGACAGACACCCTAACTATGGCTACACCTTC. It specifies CSARVRDRHPNYGYTF. The chain joins TRBV20-1 to TRBJ1-2; D is possibly TRBD1 (5 bases). V shed 1 base and J shed 0 bases, with 15 bases lying between them. CDR3 length equals 16 residues. CDR1 is DFQATT and CDR2 is SNEGSKA in the germline V gene (reference sequence).

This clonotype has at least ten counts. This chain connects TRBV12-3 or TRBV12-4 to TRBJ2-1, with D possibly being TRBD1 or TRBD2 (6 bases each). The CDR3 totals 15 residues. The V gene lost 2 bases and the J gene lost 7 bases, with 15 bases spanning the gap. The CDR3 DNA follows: TGTGCCAGCAGTTTAAAAGGGGGGCCTTGGAATGAGCAGTTCTTC. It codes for CASSLKGGPWNEQFF.

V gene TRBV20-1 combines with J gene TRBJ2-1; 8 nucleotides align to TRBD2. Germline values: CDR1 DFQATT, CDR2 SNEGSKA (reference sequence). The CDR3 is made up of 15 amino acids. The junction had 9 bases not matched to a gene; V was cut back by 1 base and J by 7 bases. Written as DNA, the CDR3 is TGCAGTGCTAGAGGCCACCGGGGGGGTGGGAATGAGCAGTTCTTC. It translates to CSARGHRGGGNEQFF.

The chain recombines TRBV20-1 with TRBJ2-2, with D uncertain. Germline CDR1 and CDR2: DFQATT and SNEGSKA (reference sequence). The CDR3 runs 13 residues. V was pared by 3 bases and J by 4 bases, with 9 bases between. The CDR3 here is CSASAVTTGELFF. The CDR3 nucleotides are TGCAGTGCTAGTGCGGTGACCACCGGGGAGCTGTTTTTT.

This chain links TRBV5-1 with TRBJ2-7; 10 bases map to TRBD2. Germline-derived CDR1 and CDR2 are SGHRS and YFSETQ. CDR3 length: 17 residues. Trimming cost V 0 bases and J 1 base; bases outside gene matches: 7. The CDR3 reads CASSLEAGGPSSYEQYF. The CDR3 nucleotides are TGCGCCAGCAGCTTGGAAGCGGGAGGGCCCTCGTCCTACGAGCAGTACTTC.

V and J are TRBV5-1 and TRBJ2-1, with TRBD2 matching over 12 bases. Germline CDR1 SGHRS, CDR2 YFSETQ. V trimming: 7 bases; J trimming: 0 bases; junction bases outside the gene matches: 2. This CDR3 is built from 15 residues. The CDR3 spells CASSTSGSSYNEQFF. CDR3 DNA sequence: TGCGCCAGCTCGACTAGCGGGAGCTCCTACAATGAGCAGTTCTTC.

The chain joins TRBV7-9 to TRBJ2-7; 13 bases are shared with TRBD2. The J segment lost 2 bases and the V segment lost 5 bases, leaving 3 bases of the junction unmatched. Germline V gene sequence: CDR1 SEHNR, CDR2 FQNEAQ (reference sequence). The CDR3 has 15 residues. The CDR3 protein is CASSGLAGATYEQYF. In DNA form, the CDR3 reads TGTGCCAGCAGCGGACTAGCGGGAGCAACCTACGAGCAGTACTTC.

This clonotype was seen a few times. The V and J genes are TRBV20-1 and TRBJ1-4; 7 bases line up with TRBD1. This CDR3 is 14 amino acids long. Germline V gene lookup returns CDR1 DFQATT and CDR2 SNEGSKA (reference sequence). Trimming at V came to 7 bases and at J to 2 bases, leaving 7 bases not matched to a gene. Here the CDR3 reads CSGTTGMTNEKLFF. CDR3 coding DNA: TGCAGTGGCACGACAGGGATGACTAATGAAAAACTGTTTTTT.

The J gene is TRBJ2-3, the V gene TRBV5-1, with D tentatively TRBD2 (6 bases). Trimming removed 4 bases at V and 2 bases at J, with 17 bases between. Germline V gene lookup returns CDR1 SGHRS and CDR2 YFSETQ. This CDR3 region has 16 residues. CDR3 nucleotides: TGCGCCAGCAGCCTTAGATCTAGCGCACTCACAGATACGCAGTATTTT. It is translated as CASSLRSSALTDTQYF.

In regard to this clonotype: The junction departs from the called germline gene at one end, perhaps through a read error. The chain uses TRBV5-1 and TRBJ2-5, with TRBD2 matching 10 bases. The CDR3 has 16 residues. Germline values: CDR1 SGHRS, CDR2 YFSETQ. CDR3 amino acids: CASSLELAGVRQTQYF. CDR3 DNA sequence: TGCGCCAGCAGCTTGGAGCTAGCGGGGGTCCGACAGACACAGTACTTC.

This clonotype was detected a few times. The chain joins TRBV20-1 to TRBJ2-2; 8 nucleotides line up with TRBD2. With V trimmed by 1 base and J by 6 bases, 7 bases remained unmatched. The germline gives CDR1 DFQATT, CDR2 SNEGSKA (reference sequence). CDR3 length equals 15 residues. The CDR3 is CSARGQREFPGELFF. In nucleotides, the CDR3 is TGCAGTGCTAGAGGCCAGCGGGAGTTCCCCGGGGAGCTGTTTTTT.

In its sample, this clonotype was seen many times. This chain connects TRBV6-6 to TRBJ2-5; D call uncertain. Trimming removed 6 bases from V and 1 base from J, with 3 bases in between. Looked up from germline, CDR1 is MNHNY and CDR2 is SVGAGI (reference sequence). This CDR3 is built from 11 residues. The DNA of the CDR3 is TGTGCCAGCAGCACCCAAGAGACCCAGTACTTC. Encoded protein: CASSTQETQYF.

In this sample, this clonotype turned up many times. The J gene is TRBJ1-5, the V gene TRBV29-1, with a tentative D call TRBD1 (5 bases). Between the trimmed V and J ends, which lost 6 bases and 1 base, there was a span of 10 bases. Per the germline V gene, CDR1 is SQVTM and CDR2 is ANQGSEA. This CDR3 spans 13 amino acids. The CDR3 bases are TGCAGCGTGCGCAGGGACAGCAATCAGCCCCAGCATTTT. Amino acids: CSVRRDSNQPQHF.

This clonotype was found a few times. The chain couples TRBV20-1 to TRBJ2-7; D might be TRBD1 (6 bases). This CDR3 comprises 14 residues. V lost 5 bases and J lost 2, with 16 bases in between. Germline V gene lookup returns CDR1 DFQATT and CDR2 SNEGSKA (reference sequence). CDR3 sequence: CSAGKNREPYEQYF. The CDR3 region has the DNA TGCAGTGCTGGGAAAAACAGGGAGCCCTACGAGCAGTACTTC.

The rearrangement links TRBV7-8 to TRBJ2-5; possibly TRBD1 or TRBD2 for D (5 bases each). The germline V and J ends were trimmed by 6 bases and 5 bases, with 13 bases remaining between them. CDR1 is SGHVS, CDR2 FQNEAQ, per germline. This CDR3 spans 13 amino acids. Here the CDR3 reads CASSGGRGETQYF. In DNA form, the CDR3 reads TGTGCCAGCAGTGGGGGTCGCGGGGAGACCCAGTACTTC.

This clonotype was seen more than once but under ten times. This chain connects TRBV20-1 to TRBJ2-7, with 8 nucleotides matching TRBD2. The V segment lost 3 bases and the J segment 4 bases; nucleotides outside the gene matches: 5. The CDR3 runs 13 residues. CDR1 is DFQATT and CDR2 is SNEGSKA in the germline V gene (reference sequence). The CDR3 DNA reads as TGCAGTGCTAGCGGGAGGGCCGAATACGAGCAGTACTTC. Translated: CSASGRAEYEQYF.

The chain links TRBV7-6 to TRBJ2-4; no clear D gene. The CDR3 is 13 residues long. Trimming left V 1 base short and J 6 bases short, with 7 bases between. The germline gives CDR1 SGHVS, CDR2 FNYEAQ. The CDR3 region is CASSLVERNIQYF. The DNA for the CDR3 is TGTGCCAGCAGCTTAGTGGAGCGAAACATTCAGTACTTC.

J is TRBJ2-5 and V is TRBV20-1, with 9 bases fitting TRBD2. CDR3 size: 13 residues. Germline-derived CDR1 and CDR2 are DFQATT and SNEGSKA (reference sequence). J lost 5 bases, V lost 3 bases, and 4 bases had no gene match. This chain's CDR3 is CSASSGSGETQYF. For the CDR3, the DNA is TGCAGTGCTAGTAGCGGGAGCGGGGAGACCCAGTACTTC.

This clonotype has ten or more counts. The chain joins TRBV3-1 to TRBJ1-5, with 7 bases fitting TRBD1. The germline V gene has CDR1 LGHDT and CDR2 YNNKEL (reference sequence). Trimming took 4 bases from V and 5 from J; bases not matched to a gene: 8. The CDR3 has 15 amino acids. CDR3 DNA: TGTGCCAGCAGCCCCGGGACAGCTGGGCATCAGCCCCAGCATTTT. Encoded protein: CASSPGTAGHQPQHF.

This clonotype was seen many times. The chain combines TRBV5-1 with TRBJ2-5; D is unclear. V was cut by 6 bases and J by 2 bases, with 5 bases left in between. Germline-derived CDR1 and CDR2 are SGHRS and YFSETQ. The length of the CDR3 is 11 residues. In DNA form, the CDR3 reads TGCGCCAGCACCTCTCAAGAGACCCAGTACTTC. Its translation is CASTSQETQYF. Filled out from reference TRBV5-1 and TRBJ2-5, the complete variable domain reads KAGVTQTPRYLIKTRGQQVTLSCSPISGHRSVSWYQQTPGQGLQFLFEYFSETQRNKGNFPGRFSGRQFSNSRSEMNVSTLELGDSALYLCASTSQETQYFGPGTRLLVL.